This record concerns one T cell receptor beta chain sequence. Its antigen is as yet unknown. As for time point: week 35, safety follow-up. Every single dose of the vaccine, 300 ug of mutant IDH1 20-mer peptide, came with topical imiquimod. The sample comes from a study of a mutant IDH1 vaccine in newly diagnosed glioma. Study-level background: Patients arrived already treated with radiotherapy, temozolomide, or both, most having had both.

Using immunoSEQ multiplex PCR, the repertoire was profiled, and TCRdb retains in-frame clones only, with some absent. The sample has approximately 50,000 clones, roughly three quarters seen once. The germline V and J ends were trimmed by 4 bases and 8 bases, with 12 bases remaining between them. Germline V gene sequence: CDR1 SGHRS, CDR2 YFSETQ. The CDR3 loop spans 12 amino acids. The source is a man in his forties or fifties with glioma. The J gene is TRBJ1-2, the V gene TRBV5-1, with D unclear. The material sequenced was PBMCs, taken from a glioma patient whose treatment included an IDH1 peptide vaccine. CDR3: CASSPKAGGYTF. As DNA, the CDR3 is TGCGCCAGCAGCCCAAAGGCGGGGGGCTACACCTTC.